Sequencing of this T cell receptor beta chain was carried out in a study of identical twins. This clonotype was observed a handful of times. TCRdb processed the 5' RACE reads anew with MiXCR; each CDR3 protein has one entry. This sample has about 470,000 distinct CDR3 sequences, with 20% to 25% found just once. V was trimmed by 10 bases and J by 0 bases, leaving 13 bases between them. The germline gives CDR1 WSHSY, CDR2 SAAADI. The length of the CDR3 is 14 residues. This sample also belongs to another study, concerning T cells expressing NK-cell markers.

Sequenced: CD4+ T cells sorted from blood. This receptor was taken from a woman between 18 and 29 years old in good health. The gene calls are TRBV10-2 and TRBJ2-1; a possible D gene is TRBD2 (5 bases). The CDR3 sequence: CAIHRGNSYNEQFF. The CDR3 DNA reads TGCGCCATTCACAGAGGGAACTCCTACAATGAGCAGTTCTTC.